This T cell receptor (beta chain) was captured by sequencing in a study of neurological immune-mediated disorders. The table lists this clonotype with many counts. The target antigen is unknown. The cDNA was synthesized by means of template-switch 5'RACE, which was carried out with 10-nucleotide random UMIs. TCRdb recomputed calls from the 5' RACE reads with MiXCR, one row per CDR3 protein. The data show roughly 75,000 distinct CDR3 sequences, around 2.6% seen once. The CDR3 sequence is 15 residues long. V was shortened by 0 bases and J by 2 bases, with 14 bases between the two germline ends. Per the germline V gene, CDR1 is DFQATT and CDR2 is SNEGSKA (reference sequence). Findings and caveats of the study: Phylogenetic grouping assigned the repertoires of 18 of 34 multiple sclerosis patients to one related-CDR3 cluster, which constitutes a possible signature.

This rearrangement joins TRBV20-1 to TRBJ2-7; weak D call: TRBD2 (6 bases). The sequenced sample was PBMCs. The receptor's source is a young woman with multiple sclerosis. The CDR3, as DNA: TGCAGTGCTAGAGAGACCCCCGGGGGAACCTACGAGCAGTACTTC. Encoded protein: CSARETPGGTYEQYF.